This T cell receptor beta chain was identified during a study of T cell repertoires in cytomegalovirus infection. Study results and caveats: The ex vivo response showed dominance by HLA-C-restricted CMV-specific TCR beta clonotypes. Carriage of CMV together with the relevant HLA was identifiable through cumulative public TCR beta family frequency.

Each CDR3 protein is one row after TCRdb ran MiXCR on the reads. The data contain around 530,000 distinct CDR3 sequences, less than 30% of them seen just once; the ten biggest clones take up approximately 13%. In regard to this clonotype: The antigen is unknown.

Trimming removed 3 bases from V and 4 bases from J, with 19 bases in between. The CDR3 is 16 residues long. The chain recombines TRBV12-3 or TRBV12-4 with TRBJ2-7; D is possibly TRBD2 (6 bases). Sequenced: PBMCs. The receptor was derived from a human donor in good health (CMV status not recorded). Some clones in this sample may be carry-over from other donors' samples. The CDR3 DNA sequence: TGTGCCAGCAGTTTTGGTCGGCAGGGAGGTCTGTACGAGCAGTACTTC. As protein: CASSFGRQGGLYEQYF.